This record covers a single TCR beta chain. Authors' processing steps: Estimated nucleated cell counts came from reference gene primer amplification. TCRdb's copy holds only in-frame clones and misses some; the assay was immunoSEQ multiplex PCR. The DNA was the basis for D and trimming; V, J and clone size are from that table. The sample includes 90,000 to 130,000 clones, approximately 81% of them seen just once. These data come from a study of blood T cell repertoires in COVID-19. Study context: From T cells, B-cell-depleted T cells, or PBMCs came the material, which was cDNA or gDNA.

The source is a man aged 35-49 years with acute or convalescent COVID-19. The sample was peripheral blood.

CDR3 in amino acids: CASSTGTPNQPQHF. DNA for the CDR3: TGTGCCAGCAGTACCGGGACACCCAATCAGCCCCAGCATTTT. The V and J genes are TRBV6-2 or TRBV6-3 and TRBJ1-5, with a tentative D call TRBD1 (6 bases). CDR3 size: 14 residues. Trimming shortened V by 5 bases and J by 3 bases, and 11 bases separated the two germline ends. In germline, CDR1 is MNHEY, CDR2 SVGEGT.